This T cell receptor beta chain was recorded in a study of long-term antiretroviral therapy in people with HIV. Concerning this clone itself: Its antigen is undetermined.

The ends were cut back, 3 bases at V and 4 bases at J, with 10 bases in the middle. Germline CDR1 and CDR2: SGDLS and YYNGEE. There are 13 residues in the CDR3. The assay, immunoSEQ v3.0, was run at survey level. TCRdb's table, derived via immunoSEQ multiplex PCR, lists solely in-frame clones and lacks some. In the table there are around 25,000 clones, 85% of which are singletons. General study results and limits: The data indicate that diversity increased after ART but remained below transplant donor controls. Those clones which expanded before ART made up the dominant part of the repertoire at all time points.

Sample: unsorted PBMCs, taken 2.3 years after starting antiretroviral therapy. The clonotype comes from a man aged 40-49 years with HIV. V usage is TRBV9 and J usage is TRBJ1-2, with D uncertain. CDR3 DNA sequence: TGTGCCAGCAGCGGACAAGATAGCTATGGCTACACCTTC. Its protein product is CASSGQDSYGYTF.